These 17 T cell receptor beta chains originate from one sample sequenced in a study of cytomegalovirus exposure and HLA in healthy donors. Primers included in the PCR were 60 Vbeta and 13 Jbeta primers. The data were produced by immunoSEQ multiplex PCR, yet TCRdb's version contains in-frame clones alone and is incomplete. The data contain 150,000 to 200,000 clones, about 65% of them singletons. The sample consisted of PBMCs. The receptors were sampled from a girl aged 10-17 years in good health and CMV-seronegative.

This clone was counted between two and nine times. This rearrangement joins TRBV6-1 to TRBJ1-1, with a weak D call TRBD1 (5 bases). The CDR3 totals 13 residues. From germline, CDR1 is MNHNS and CDR2 SASEGT. The V gene lost 10 bases and the J gene lost 1 base, with 13 bases spanning the gap. The CDR3 sequence is CATTEGENTEAFF. The CDR3 coding sequence is TGTGCCACCACCGAAGGGGAGAACACTGAAGCTTTCTTT.

This clone was counted only a few times. This same CDR3 is encoded by further DNA sequences in the sample. The chain links TRBV5-1 to TRBJ1-1; D is uncertain. V was trimmed by 0 bases and J by 1 base, leaving 7 bases between them. CDR1 is SGHRS and CDR2 is YFSETQ in the germline V gene. The CDR3 loop spans 14 amino acids. The CDR3 bases are TGCGCCAGCAGCTTGGTTGGAGCGAACACTGAAGCTTTCTTT. The encoded protein is CASSLVGANTEAFF.

This clone was counted only a few times. The rearrangement uses TRBV18 and TRBJ1-2; D is unresolved. Trimming shortened V by 6 bases and J by 2 bases, and 10 bases separated the two germline ends. Germline-derived CDR1 and CDR2 are KGHSH and LQKENI. CDR3 length: 13 amino acids. The DNA of the CDR3 is TGTGCCAGCTCGGAGGGCCTAAACTATGGCTACACCTTC. Translating it yields CASSEGLNYGYTF.

V and J are TRBV14 and TRBJ2-7, with D perhaps TRBD1 (5 bases). Trimming removed 1 base from V and 5 bases from J, with 12 bases in between. This CDR3 region has 14 residues. Germline assignment: CDR1 SGHDN and CDR2 FVKESK. The CDR3: CASSQVGPVDEQYF. The CDR3 DNA sequence: TGTGCCAGCAGCCAAGTGGGGCCAGTGGACGAGCAGTACTTC.

The chain is built from TRBV6-5 and TRBJ1-2, with 9 bases fitting TRBD1. Unmatched junction bases numbered 2, after V lost 0 bases and J lost 3 bases. The germline V gene has CDR1 MNHEY and CDR2 SVGAGI. The CDR3 is made up of 15 amino acids. The CDR3 is CASSYSWTGDYGYTF. The CDR3 coding sequence is TGTGCCAGCAGTTACTCCTGGACAGGGGACTATGGCTACACCTTC.

The rearrangement links TRBV11-3 to TRBJ2-3, with 8 positions matching TRBD2. The length of the CDR3 is 15 residues. V shed 3 bases and J 6 bases; nucleotides not matched to a gene: 8. Germline CDR1 and CDR2: SGHNT and YENEEA. The CDR3 spells CASSFDGGAGDTQYF. The CDR3 DNA reads as TGTGCCAGCAGCTTCGACGGGGGGGCTGGGGATACGCAGTATTTT.

The genes are TRBV5-1 and TRBJ2-5; 8 bases align to TRBD1. CDR3 length equals 15 residues. The V gene's germline CDR1 is SGHRS and CDR2 YFSETQ. With V trimmed by 3 bases and J by 2 bases, 6 bases remained unmatched. The CDR3 DNA sequence: TGCGCCAGCAGCTCTACAACAGGGGGACAAGAGACCCAGTACTTC. Its translation is CASSSTTGGQETQYF. The whole variable domain, remainder taken from reference TRBV5-1 and TRBJ2-5, is KAGVTQTPRYLIKTRGQQVTLSCSPISGHRSVSWYQQTPGQGLQFLFEYFSETQRNKGNFPGRFSGRQFSNSRSEMNVSTLELGDSALYLCASSSTTGGQETQYFGPGTRLLVL.

J is TRBJ2-4 and V is TRBV6-1, with D perhaps matching TRBD2 (5 bases). The ends were cut back, 3 bases at V and 8 bases at J, with 11 bases in the middle. Germline CDR1 reads MNHNS; CDR2 reads SASEGT. The CDR3 extends over 13 amino acids. As DNA, the CDR3 is TGTGCCAGCAGTGACGGGGAGACGGACATTCAGTACTTC. Translated, it gives CASSDGETDIQYF.

CDR3: CASTPDFQGVGKLFF. CDR3 sequence (DNA): TGTGCCAGTACTCCGGACTTTCAGGGGGTCGGAAAACTGTTTTTT. The genes are TRBV19 and TRBJ1-4, with 7 bases aligning to TRBD1. This CDR3 region has 15 residues. V dropped 7 bases and J dropped 10; count of bases not matched to a gene: 15. The germline gives CDR1 LNHDA, CDR2 SQIVND (reference sequence). Looking up the rest from reference TRBV19 and TRBJ1-4 gives the full variable domain: DGGITQSPKYLFRKEGQNVTLSCEQNLNHDAMYWYRQDPGQGLRLIYYSQIVNDFQKGDIAEGYSVSREKKESFPLTVTSAQKNPTAFYLCASTPDFQGVGKLFFGSGTQLSVL.

This clone was picked up a small number of times. The gene calls are TRBV27 and TRBJ1-1, with 9 bases identical to TRBD1. In germline, CDR1 is MNHEY, CDR2 SMNVEV (reference sequence). Trimming took 3 bases from V and 3 from J; bases not matched to a gene: 2. The CDR3 sequence is 14 residues long. The CDR3 DNA follows: TGTGCCAGCAGTTTCTGGGACAGGGACACTGAAGCTTTCTTT. This codes for CASSFWDRDTEAFF.

V is TRBV14 and J is TRBJ1-2; 7 nucleotides agree with TRBD1. The junction had 5 bases not matched to a gene; V was cut back by 2 bases and J by 8 bases. The CDR3 sequence is 13 residues long. Germline V gene sequence: CDR1 SGHDN, CDR2 FVKESK. CDR3 DNA sequence: TGTGCCAGCAGCCAATGGGACAGCCTGGGCTACACCTTC. Its translation: CASSQWDSLGYTF.

J is TRBJ1-1 and V is TRBV20-1, with 8 nucleotides matching TRBD1. Per germline, CDR1 DFQATT and CDR2 SNEGSKA (reference sequence). V lost 3 bases, J lost 11 bases, and 5 bases stayed unmatched. The CDR3 is made up of 11 amino acids. CDR3: CSARGQVAAFF. CDR3 coding DNA: TGCAGTGCTAGGGGACAGGTCGCGGCTTTCTTT.

The chain recombines TRBV6-1 with TRBJ1-4; TRBD1 agrees at 7 bases. This CDR3 has 16 amino acids. Per the germline V gene, CDR1 is MNHNS and CDR2 is SASEGT. Trimming cost V 1 base and J 10 bases; bases outside gene matches: 12. The CDR3 DNA is TGTGCCAGCAGTGAAGGAAGAAAGGGGGCCGGGGGAAAACTGTTTTTT. Amino acids: CASSEGRKGAGGKLFF.

The chain combines TRBV7-9 with TRBJ1-1; TRBD1 matches 7 bases. This CDR3 has 12 amino acids. Germline lookup yields CDR1 SEHNR and CDR2 FQNEAQ (reference sequence). V was pared by 8 bases and J by 11 bases, with 11 bases of the junction left unmatched. Here the CDR3 DNA reads TGTGCCAGCCGGCGAGGACAGGAGGACGCTTTCTTT. Protein: CASRRGQEDAFF. Drawing the rest from reference TRBV7-9 and TRBJ1-1, the complete variable domain is DTGVSQNPRHKITKRGQNVTFRCDPISEHNRLYWYRQTLGQGPEFLTYFQNEAQLEKSRLLSDRFSAERPKGSFSTLEIQRTEQGDSAMYLCASRRGQEDAFFGQGTRLTVV.

This clone was counted a few times. A read error may produce the germline difference seen at one junction end. J is TRBJ1-6 and V is TRBV2, with 10 bases matching TRBD1. CDR3 length: 13 amino acids. CDR1 and CDR2 (germline): SNHLY, FYNNEI. In DNA form, the CDR3 reads TGTGCCAGCAGTGAAACACTGCGAGGGACAGGGGCCTTT. Translating it yields CASSETLRGTGAF.

This clone has a handful of counts. The chain has TRBV13 and TRBJ1-2; perhaps TRBD1 as D (5 bases). Germline lookup yields CDR1 PRHDT and CDR2 FYEKMQ (reference sequence). The CDR3 contains 16 residues. Trimming cost V 5 bases and J 2 bases, with 18 bases left between them. CDR3 bases: TGTGCCAGCAGCGCTTCCTTAGAGACAGCGAACTATGGCTACACCTTC. Amino acid sequence: CASSASLETANYGYTF. The entire variable domain, with the rest obtained from reference TRBV13 and TRBJ1-2, is as follows: AAGVIQSPRHLIKEKRETATLKCYPIPRHDTVYWYQQGPGQDPQFLISFYEKMQSDKGSIPDRFSAQQFSDYHSELNMSSLELGDSALYFCASSASLETANYGYTFGSGTRLTVV.

This clone occurred a few times. The J gene is TRBJ2-1, the V gene TRBV25-1; 7 nucleotides align to TRBD2. Germline CDR1 MGHDK, CDR2 SYGVNS. The CDR3 has 14 residues. Trimming removed 4 bases from V and 2 bases from J; junction bases left unmatched: 2. CDR3 in amino acids: CASSGDYPYNEQFF. The CDR3 DNA sequence: TGTGCCAGCAGTGGGGACTACCCCTACAATGAGCAGTTCTTC.